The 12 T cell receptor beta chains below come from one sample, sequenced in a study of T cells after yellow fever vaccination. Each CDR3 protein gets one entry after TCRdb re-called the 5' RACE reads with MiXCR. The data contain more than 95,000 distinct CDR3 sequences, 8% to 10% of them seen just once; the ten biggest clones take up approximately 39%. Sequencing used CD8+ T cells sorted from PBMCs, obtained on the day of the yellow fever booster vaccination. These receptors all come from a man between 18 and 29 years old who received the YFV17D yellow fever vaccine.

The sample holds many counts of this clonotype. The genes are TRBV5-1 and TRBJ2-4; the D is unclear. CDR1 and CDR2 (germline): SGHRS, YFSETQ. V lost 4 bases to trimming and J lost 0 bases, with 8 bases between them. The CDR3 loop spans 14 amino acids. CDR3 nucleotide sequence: TGCGCCAGCAGCCTCGATCTAGCCAAAAACATTCAGTACTTC. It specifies CASSLDLAKNIQYF.

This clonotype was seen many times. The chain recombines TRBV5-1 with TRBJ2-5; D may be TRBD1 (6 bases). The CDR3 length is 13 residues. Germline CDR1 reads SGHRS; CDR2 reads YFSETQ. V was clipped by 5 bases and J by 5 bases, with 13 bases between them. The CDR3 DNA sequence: TGCGCCAGCAGAGAACAGGGTTGGGAGACCCAGTACTTC. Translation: CASREQGWETQYF. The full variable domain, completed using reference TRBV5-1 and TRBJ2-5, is KAGVTQTPRYLIKTRGQQVTLSCSPISGHRSVSWYQQTPGQGLQFLFEYFSETQRNKGNFPGRFSGRQFSNSRSEMNVSTLELGDSALYLCASREQGWETQYFGPGTRLLVL.

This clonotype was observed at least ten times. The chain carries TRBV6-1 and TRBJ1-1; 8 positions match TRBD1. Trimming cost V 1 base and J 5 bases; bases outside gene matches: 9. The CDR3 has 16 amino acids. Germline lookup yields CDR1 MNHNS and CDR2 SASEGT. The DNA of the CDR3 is TGTGCCAGCAGTGAAGGACAGGGGCCGGGTCAGACTGAAGCTTTCTTT. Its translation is CASSEGQGPGQTEAFF.

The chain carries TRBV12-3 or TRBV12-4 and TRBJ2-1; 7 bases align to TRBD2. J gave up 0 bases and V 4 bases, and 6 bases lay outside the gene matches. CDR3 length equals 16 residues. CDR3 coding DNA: TGTGCCAGCAGTTATTGGGCGGGGGTCTCCTACAATGAGCAGTTCTTC. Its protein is CASSYWAGVSYNEQFF.

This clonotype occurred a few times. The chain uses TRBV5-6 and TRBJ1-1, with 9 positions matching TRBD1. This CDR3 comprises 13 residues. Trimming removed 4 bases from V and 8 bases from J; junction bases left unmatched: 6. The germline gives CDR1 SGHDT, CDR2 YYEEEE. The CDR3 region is CASSPQGASEAFF. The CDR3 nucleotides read TGTGCCAGCAGCCCACAGGGGGCCTCCGAAGCTTTCTTT.

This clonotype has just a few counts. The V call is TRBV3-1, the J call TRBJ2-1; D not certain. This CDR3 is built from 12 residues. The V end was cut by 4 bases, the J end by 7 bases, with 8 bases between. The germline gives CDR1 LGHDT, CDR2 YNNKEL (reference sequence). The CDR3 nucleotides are TGTGCCAGCAGCCCCTCCGGGAATGAGCAGTTCTTC. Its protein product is CASSPSGNEQFF.

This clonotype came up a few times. CDR3 region: CASGARSSYEQYV. CDR3 DNA: TGTGCCAGCGGAGCACGTAGCTCCTACGAGCAGTACGTC. The chain recombines TRBV6-2 or TRBV6-3 with TRBJ2-7; no firm D call. CDR1 MNHEY and CDR2 SVGEGT come from the germline V gene. The V and J ends lost 8 bases and 0 bases respectively, with 11 bases between them. The CDR3 covers 13 residues.

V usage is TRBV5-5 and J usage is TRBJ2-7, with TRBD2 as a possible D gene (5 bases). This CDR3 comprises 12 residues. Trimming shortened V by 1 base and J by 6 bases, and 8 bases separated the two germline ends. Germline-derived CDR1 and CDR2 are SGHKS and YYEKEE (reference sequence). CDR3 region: CASSLRGREQYV. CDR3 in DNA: TGTGCCAGCAGCTTGCGAGGGCGCGAGCAGTACGTC.

The CDR3 sequence is CSAPGQGESSPLHF. CDR3 nucleotides: TGCAGTGCACCGGGACAGGGAGAAAGTTCACCCCTCCACTTT. The J gene is TRBJ1-6, the V gene TRBV20-1, with 9 bases aligning to TRBD1. The V gene end was trimmed by 6 bases and the J gene end by 9 bases; junction bases not matched to a gene: 9. The CDR3 runs to 14 residues. Per germline, CDR1 DFQATT and CDR2 SNEGSKA (reference sequence).

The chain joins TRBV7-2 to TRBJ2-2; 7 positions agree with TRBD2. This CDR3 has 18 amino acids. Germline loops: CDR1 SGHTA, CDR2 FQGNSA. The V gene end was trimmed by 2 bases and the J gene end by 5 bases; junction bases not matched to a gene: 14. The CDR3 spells CASSLRLLGGVRTGELFF. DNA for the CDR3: TGTGCCAGCAGCTTAAGGTTGTTGGGAGGGGTCCGAACCGGGGAGCTGTTTTTT.

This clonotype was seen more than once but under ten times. As DNA, the CDR3 is TGTGCCACCGAGACAGGTCTCGACGAGCAGTACTTC. Translation gives CATETGLDEQYF. The chain links TRBV11-2 to TRBJ2-7; TRBD1 might be the D (6 bases). The CDR3 runs to 12 residues. CDR1 SGHAT and CDR2 FQNNGV come from the germline V gene. V was pared by 10 bases and J by 5 bases, with 15 bases between. Full variable domain (missing parts from reference TRBV11-2 and TRBJ2-7): EAGVAQSPRYKIIEKRQSVAFWCNPISGHATLYWYQQILGQGPKLLIQFQNNGVVDDSQLPKDRFSAERLKGVDSTLKIQPAKLEDSAVYLCATETGLDEQYFGPGTRLTVT.

This CDR3 reads CASSRTKGVYGYTF. In DNA form, the CDR3 reads TGTGCCAGCAGCCGAACGAAGGGGGTCTATGGCTACACCTTC. The V gene is TRBV28, the J gene TRBJ1-2, with a possible D match to TRBD1 (6 bases). V lost 6 bases, J lost 4 bases, and 15 bases lay in between. The CDR3 is 14 amino acids. Germline assignment: CDR1 MDHEN and CDR2 SYDVKM.